This TCR beta chain was sequenced for a study of blood T cell repertoires in COVID-19 (dated by TCRdb to the early 2020s). About the full investigation: Samples from collaborators originated in the United States, Italy and Spain and spanned both the acute and convalescent phases of COVID-19. Samples came from the ongoing ImmuneRACE study (first 160 participants) plus 1,254 subjects from 6 global collaborators. The material from the prospective study consisted of cDNA or gDNA derived from T cells, B-cell-depleted T cells, or PBMCs. Where available, HLA class I and class II types were taken from metadata supplied by the sample provider and were not determined by assay-based typing. The dataset comprised deeply sampled blood TCRbeta repertoires from subjects exposed to, actively infected with, or recovered from COVID-19. The repertoires were made available in a free public database intended to serve as a resource for research on the immune response to SARS-CoV-2. A de-identified subject ID, COVID-19 status, age in years and sex were almost always included in the sample metadata.

The research as a whole found: How much clinical and demographic metadata was included differed by source and by participant, and the metadata was provided uncurated.

Each collaborating institution followed its own protocols to collect whole blood in K2EDTA tubes. For TCRbeta analysis, collaborator samples were shipped as frozen whole blood, as isolated PBMCs, or as DNA extracted from either sample type. TCRbeta CDR3 regions were amplified from genomic DNA using the immunoSEQ Assay, a bias-controlled multiplex PCR. The published analysis was carried out like this. The number of nucleated cells in each sample was estimated by amplification of reference gene primers within the assay. To quantify the absolute abundance of each unique TCRbeta CDR3 rearrangement, sequence reads were collapsed and filtered. For each sample, productive Simpson clonality was calculated as the square root of Simpson's diversity index over productive rearrangements. TCRdb holds this immuneACCESS table with in-frame rearrangements only. Some clones are missing; in checked studies, unresolved V genes explain under half, and the rest has no known cause. That table gives V, J and clone size, and the DNA gave D and trimming. This sample comprises 95,000 to 150,000 clones, approximately 90% of them detected only once. About 4.7% of the sample belongs to the ten largest clones.

The germline V gene (reference sequence) yields SEHNR for CDR1 and FQNEAQ for CDR2. Measured from the cysteine to the phenylalanine, the CDR3 is 15 residues long. Of all the DNA, just the CDR3 is kept, 45 bases in frame from base 1. Compared with germline, V lacks 2 bases and J lacks 1 base; bases without a gene match: 2. This clone appeared once. There is no known antigen for this receptor. Within one base of it there is no much larger clone, and no base qualities were kept. The rearranged segments are TRBV7-9 and TRBJ2-5; a stretch of 9 junction bases matches TRBD2. Sequencing was performed on peripheral blood. This TCR derives from a man aged 35 to 55 with acute or convalescent COVID-19. DNA sequence: TGTGCCAGCAGCTTACTAGCGGGGAGCCAAGAGACCCAGTACTTC. This sequence encodes CASSLLAGSQETQYF.